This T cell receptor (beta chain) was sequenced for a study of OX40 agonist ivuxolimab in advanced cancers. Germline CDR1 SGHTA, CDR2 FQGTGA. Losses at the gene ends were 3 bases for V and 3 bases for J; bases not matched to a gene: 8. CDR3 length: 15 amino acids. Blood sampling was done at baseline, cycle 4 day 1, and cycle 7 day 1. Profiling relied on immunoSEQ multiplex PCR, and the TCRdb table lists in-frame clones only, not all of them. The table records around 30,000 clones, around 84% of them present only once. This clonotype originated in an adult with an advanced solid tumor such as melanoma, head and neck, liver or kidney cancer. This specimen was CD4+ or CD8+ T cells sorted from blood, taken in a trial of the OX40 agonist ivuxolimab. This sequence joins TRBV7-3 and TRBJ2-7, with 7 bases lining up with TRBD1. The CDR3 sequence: CASSFSPGTVYEQYF. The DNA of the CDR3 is TGTGCCAGCAGCTTTAGCCCCGGGACAGTCTACGAGCAGTACTTC.